These 19 T cell receptor beta chains came from one sample sequenced in a study of CD8 T cells in Susac syndrome (dated by TCRdb to about 2019). The protocol used for the library was the immunoSEQ multiplex PCR assay. RNA was extracted with the RNeasy kit and about 0.5 to 1 ug was reverse transcribed using random hexamers. The raw public reads went through TCRdb reprocessing: fastp at Q25, MiXCR clone calling, in-frame beta chains kept. Merged by CDR3 protein, the rows form single entries marked with the most common genes and DNA. This sample has 150,000 to 200,000 distinct CDR3 sequences in its table, and about 95% of those were observed once. The ten largest clones add up to roughly 0.15% of the sample. What was sequenced was CD4+ T cells from PBMCs. All receptors derive from a human donor in good health.

The chain recombines TRBV5-1 with TRBJ1-1; 10 bases are a match to TRBD1. The CDR3 is 17 amino acids. J lost 0 bases, V lost 2 bases, and 7 bases had no gene match. Germline assignment: CDR1 SGHRS and CDR2 YFSETQ. CDR3 nucleotides: TGCGCCAGCAGCTTCTGGACAGGGGGAGCCATGAACACTGAAGCTTTCTTT. It translates to CASSFWTGGAMNTEAFF. Using reference TRBV5-1 and TRBJ1-1 for the parts outside the CDR3, the full variable domain is KAGVTQTPRYLIKTRGQQVTLSCSPISGHRSVSWYQQTPGQGLQFLFEYFSETQRNKGNFPGRFSGRQFSNSRSEMNVSTLELGDSALYLCASSFWTGGAMNTEAFFGQGTRLTVV.

V gene TRBV20-1 combines with J gene TRBJ1-5; 7 positions agree with TRBD1. CDR3 length: 13 amino acids. The trim removed 4 bases at V and 9 bases at J, leaving 9 bases unmatched. CDR1 is DFQATT and CDR2 is SNEGSKA in the germline V gene (reference sequence). The CDR3 spells CSATQGVMRPQHF. CDR3 DNA: TGCAGTGCTACCCAGGGGGTGATGAGGCCCCAGCATTTT.

This chain links TRBV4-3 with TRBJ2-2; D might be TRBD2 (6 bases). V lost 0 bases to trimming and J lost 6 bases, with 17 bases between them. The CDR3 extends over 17 amino acids. The V gene's germline CDR1 is LGHNA and CDR2 YSLEER. Here the CDR3 reads CASSQDGARGFPGELFF. CDR3 nucleotides: TGCGCCAGCAGCCAAGATGGGGCTCGGGGGTTCCCCGGGGAGCTGTTTTTT.

V usage is TRBV20-1 and J usage is TRBJ2-7; no firm D call. The ends were cut back, 7 bases at V and 3 bases at J, with 13 bases in the middle. This CDR3 contains 12 residues. Germline CDR1 and CDR2: DFQATT and SNEGSKA (reference sequence). The CDR3 nucleotides are TGCAGTGGATCGACCCCAGACTACGAGCAGTACTTC. This codes for CSGSTPDYEQYF.

The chain has TRBV30 and TRBJ1-6, with D perhaps matching TRBD1 (5 bases). The CDR3 sequence is 14 residues long. Germline V gives CDR1 GTSNPN, CDR2 SVGIG (reference sequence). Trimming removed 4 bases at V and 6 bases at J, with 13 bases between. For the CDR3, the DNA is TGTGCCTGGATTCAGGGTAACGGTAATTCACCCCTCCACTTT. Translating gives CAWIQGNGNSPLHF.

V usage is TRBV2 and J usage is TRBJ1-2, with D hard to call. V lost 4 bases to trimming and J lost 0 bases, with 9 bases between them. The CDR3 is 14 amino acids. CDR1 is SNHLY and CDR2 is FYNNEI in the germline V gene. The CDR3 here is CASSVRRTNYGYTF. The CDR3 DNA is TGTGCCAGCAGTGTGCGTCGAACTAACTATGGCTACACCTTC.

This sequence joins TRBV29-1 and TRBJ2-2; 11 bases agree with TRBD2. With 2 bases clipped from V and 4 bases from J, the junction kept 6 bases outside the gene matches. The CDR3 covers 16 residues. The V gene's germline CDR1 is SQVTM and CDR2 ANQGSEA. The CDR3: CSVEFHSGGATGELFF. Here the CDR3 DNA reads TGCAGCGTTGAATTTCATAGCGGGGGGGCCACCGGGGAGCTGTTTTTT.

The rearrangement links TRBV7-9 to TRBJ1-5; D gene unclear. The CDR3 is 13 amino acids. V lost 5 bases, J lost 3 bases, and 8 bases lay in between. The germline CDR1 and CDR2 sequences are SEHNR and FQNEAQ (reference sequence). CDR3 loop: CASSLNYNQPQHF. Here the CDR3 DNA reads TGTGCCAGCAGCCTGAATTACAATCAGCCCCAGCATTTT. Variable domain in full (rest from reference TRBV7-9 and TRBJ1-5): DTGVSQNPRHKITKRGQNVTFRCDPISEHNRLYWYRQTLGQGPEFLTYFQNEAQLEKSRLLSDRFSAERPKGSFSTLEIQRTEQGDSAMYLCASSLNYNQPQHFGDGTRLSIL.

The chain employs TRBV6-5 and TRBJ2-7; possibly TRBD2 for D (7 bases). Between the trimmed V and J ends, which lost 0 bases and 0 bases, there was a span of 12 bases. The CDR3 runs 16 residues. In germline, CDR1 is MNHEY, CDR2 SVGAGI. The CDR3 nucleotides are TGTGCCAGCAGTTACTCGAGGGGGGGGAGCTCCTACGAGCAGTACTTC. Its translation is CASSYSRGGSSYEQYF.

The chain couples TRBV20-1 to TRBJ1-2; D possibly corresponds to TRBD1 (5 bases). This CDR3 is 13 amino acids long. Trimming took 3 bases from V and 4 from J, leaving 12 bases between them. Germline CDR1 is DFQATT and CDR2 is SNEGSKA (reference sequence). The CDR3 DNA reads as TGCAGTGCTAGTGGAGCAGGGTCCTATGGCTACACCTTC. Translating gives CSASGAGSYGYTF.

The chain is built from TRBV7-2 and TRBJ2-7; D is possibly TRBD1 or TRBD2 (5 bases each). Deletions cut 5 bases from V and 6 bases from J, with 11 bases between. In germline, CDR1 is SGHTA, CDR2 FQGNSA. The CDR3 covers 12 residues. CDR3 residues: CASSLPRGEQYF. In DNA, the CDR3 is TGTGCCAGCAGCCTTCCGAGGGGCGAGCAGTACTTC.

This sequence joins TRBV29-1 and TRBJ2-7; 8 nucleotides agree with TRBD1. Germline V gene lookup returns CDR1 SQVTM and CDR2 ANQGSEA. The CDR3 length is 13 residues. Trimming cost V 3 bases and J 3 bases; bases outside gene matches: 4. The CDR3 coding sequence is TGCAGCGTTGACCCCGGACAGGGCTACGAGCAGTACTTC. Its translation: CSVDPGQGYEQYF.

V gene TRBV3-1 combines with J gene TRBJ2-6; D is unresolved. Germline CDR1 LGHDT, CDR2 YNNKEL (reference sequence). This CDR3 is built from 13 residues. Deletions cut 3 bases from V and 4 bases from J, with 4 bases between. CDR3 nucleotide sequence: TGTGCCAGCAGCCATTTCGGGGCCAACGTCCTGACTTTC. Its translation is CASSHFGANVLTF.

The CDR3 sequence: CASSTRELNTEAFF. The CDR3 DNA is TGCGCCAGCAGCACAAGGGAGCTGAACACTGAAGCTTTCTTT. This chain connects TRBV23-1 to TRBJ1-1; D is unresolved. TRBV23-1 is an open reading frame whose function is uncertain. V was pared by 6 bases and J by 0 bases, with 11 bases between. The CDR3 has 14 residues.

This chain connects TRBV20-1 to TRBJ1-1; D gene uncertain. V lost 2 bases and J lost 3, with 4 bases in between. Germline CDR1 reads DFQATT; CDR2 reads SNEGSKA (reference sequence). There are 11 residues in the CDR3. The CDR3 nucleotides are TGCAGTGCTAGACCCGACACTGAAGCTTTCTTT. This gives the protein CSARPDTEAFF.

The chain joins TRBV5-4 to TRBJ2-3, with 14 bases fitting TRBD2. CDR1 SGHNT and CDR2 YYREEE come from the germline V gene (reference sequence). The CDR3 spans 15 residues. The junction had 5 bases not matched to a gene; V was cut back by 0 bases and J by 11 bases. As DNA, the CDR3 is TGTGCCAGCAGCTTGGGACTAGCGGGGGGGCTGAGGCAGTATTTT. This codes for CASSLGLAGGLRQYF.

V gene TRBV9 combines with J gene TRBJ2-1; perhaps TRBD1 as D (6 bases). Germline CDR1 SGDLS, CDR2 YYNGEE. Trimming took off 3 bases at V and 9 bases at J, with 16 bases between the two ends. The CDR3 spans 14 residues. CDR3 sequence: CASSAPRGEGEQFF. DNA for the CDR3: TGTGCCAGCAGCGCGCCCAGGGGAGAGGGTGAGCAGTTCTTC. Full variable domain (missing parts from reference TRBV9 and TRBJ2-1): DSGVTQTPKHLITATGQRVTLRCSPRSGDLSVYWYQQSLDQGLQFLIQYYNGEERAKGNILERFSAQQFPDLHSELNLSSLELGDSALYFCASSAPRGEGEQFFGPGTRLTVL.

V and J are TRBV12-3 or TRBV12-4 and TRBJ2-1, with D tentatively TRBD2 (7 bases). The CDR3 is 14 amino acids. V lost 3 bases to trimming and J lost 10 bases, with 16 bases between them. CDR3 protein: CASSFSGGAQEQFF. The CDR3 DNA reads as TGTGCCAGCAGTTTTAGTGGGGGGGCCCAGGAGCAGTTCTTC.

The gene calls are TRBV2 and TRBJ1-6, with D possibly matching TRBD1 (5 bases). This CDR3 has 13 residues. Germline V lookup: CDR1 SNHLY, CDR2 FYNNEI. V was shortened by 10 bases and J by 10 bases, with 17 bases between the two germline ends. The CDR3 sequence is CANSGTRQSPLHF. The CDR3 nucleotides read TGTGCCAACTCCGGGACGCGGCAATCACCCCTCCACTTT.